Below are 5 T cell receptor beta chains sequenced from a single sample in a study of blood T cells in healthy people across ages. PCR was performed a second time for 7 to 11 cycles using a sample-barcoded 5' primer and a J-beta primer mix. TCRdb re-called the 5' RACE reads through MiXCR, storing one row per CDR3 protein. The table lists about 730,000 distinct CDR3 sequences, roughly 43% of them singletons. Material for sequencing was blood. The receptors were gathered from an older woman in good health.

This rearrangement joins TRBV9 to TRBJ2-7, with 12 bases that match TRBD1. The closer fit of TRBJ2-5 to the DNA end suggests the J call may be wrong. Per the germline V gene, CDR1 is SGDLS and CDR2 is YYNGEE. CDR3 length: 15 amino acids. CDR3 protein: CASSGGQGAWETQYF. The CDR3 nucleotides read TGTGCCAGCAGCGGGGGACAGGGGGCGTGGGAGACCCAGTACTTC.

The chain is built from TRBV28 and TRBJ2-7; D is possibly TRBD2 (6 bases). V dropped 8 bases and J dropped 2 bases, with 13 bases sitting between them. CDR3 size: 13 residues. CDR1 and CDR2 from the germline V gene are MDHEN and SYDVKM. Here the CDR3 DNA reads TGTGCCAGCGCGGGGACGGGGACCTACGAGCAGTACTTC. Protein: CASAGTGTYEQYF.

This chain connects TRBV28 to TRBJ2-1; 12 bases agree with TRBD1. The V gene end was trimmed by 6 bases and the J gene end by 8 bases; junction bases not matched to a gene: 11. This CDR3 has 16 amino acids. Germline V gene sequence: CDR1 MDHEN, CDR2 SYDVKM. The CDR3 sequence: CASRARDRGHSYEQFF. Written as DNA, the CDR3 is TGTGCCAGCAGAGCCCGGGACAGGGGGCATTCTTATGAGCAGTTCTTC.

This clonotype was recorded only once. The DNA for the CDR3 is TGTGCCAGCAGCACGGGACGAGCCAAGGACTACGAGCAGTACTTC. Amino acids: CASSTGRAKDYEQYF. The chain carries TRBV3-1 and TRBJ2-4; perhaps D is TRBD1 or TRBD2 (5 bases each). The better agreement between TRBJ2-7 and the DNA end casts doubt on the J call. The CDR3 totals 15 residues. Per the germline V gene, CDR1 is LGHDT and CDR2 is YNNKEL (reference sequence).

V and J are TRBV6-1 and TRBJ1-5, with unresolved D. Germline loops: CDR1 MNHNS, CDR2 SASEGT. V shed 6 bases and J shed 9 bases, with 21 bases lying between them. This CDR3 is built from 15 residues. CDR3 sequence: CASRKTESAVGPQHF. In DNA, the CDR3 is TGTGCCAGCAGAAAGACGGAATCAGCTGTGGGGCCCCAGCATTTT.